Presented here are 29 T cell receptor beta chains from one specimen sequenced in a study of post-analysis software for immune sequencing data. Notes on the study in general: The study found TRBV5-6, TRBV5-1 and TRBV20-1 among several TRBV segments more frequent in patients than controls.

Antigen specificity for these receptors is unknown. The TCR beta cDNA libraries carried unique molecular identifiers. MiXCR, applied by TCRdb to the PCR reads, yields one record per CDR3 protein. The sample has 430,000 or so distinct CDR3 sequences; 39% are singletons. Source material: blood. Receptors were obtained from a girl aged 2-10 years with multiple sclerosis.

This chain links TRBV11-1 with TRBJ2-1; D not certain. V lost 10 bases, J lost 4 bases, and 17 bases lay in between. This CDR3 has 14 amino acids. Germline V gene data show CDR1 as SGHAT and CDR2 as FQDESV (reference sequence). CDR3 protein: CATSTKTRYNEQFF. For the CDR3, the DNA is TGTGCCACCTCTACCAAAACCAGGTACAATGAGCAGTTCTTC.

This clonotype turned up a few times. The rearrangement links TRBV4-2 to TRBJ2-3; TRBD2 agrees at 13 bases. Trimming cost V 3 bases and J 1 base; bases outside gene matches: 4. The CDR3 is 17 amino acids. Germline V lookup: CDR1 LGHNA, CDR2 YNFKEQ. CDR3 bases: TGTGCCAGCAGCCAGAGGGGACTAGCGGGACGCACAGATACGCAGTATTTT. Its translation: CASSQRGLAGRTDTQYF.

On this clonotype: Just one base apart from a much larger clone, this may be a read error. The chain combines TRBV3-1 with TRBJ2-1, with a weak D call TRBD2 (6 bases). Gene TRBJ2-7 matches the end of the DNA better, so the J call may be wrong. The CDR3 consists of 15 residues. The germline gives CDR1 LGHDT, CDR2 YNNKEL (reference sequence). CDR3 protein: CASSRAGSSYNEQYF. CDR3 nucleotide sequence: TGTGCCAGCAGCCGGGCGGGGAGCTCCTACAATGAGCAGTACTTC.

This clonotype has a handful of counts. The CDR3 bases are TGTGCCAGCAGTGAAACGACAGGGGGCAGCGGGGAGACCCAGTACTTC. As protein: CASSETTGGSGETQYF. The chain uses TRBV6-1 and TRBJ2-5, with 10 nucleotides matching TRBD1. The CDR3 has 16 residues. From germline, CDR1 is MNHNS and CDR2 SASEGT. With 2 bases clipped from V and 5 bases from J, the junction kept 8 bases outside the gene matches.

V is TRBV7-9 and J is TRBJ1-1, with a tentative D call TRBD1 (6 bases). The CDR3 contains 13 residues. CDR1 and CDR2 (germline): SEHNR, FQNEAQ (reference sequence). V lost 5 bases and J lost 8, with 15 bases in between. The CDR3 DNA sequence: TGTGCCAGCAGCCCACCGGACGGACAGGAAGCTTTCTTT. It encodes CASSPPDGQEAFF.

The V and J genes are TRBV28 and TRBJ2-1; D tentatively fits TRBD1 or TRBD2 (5 bases each). With the DNA end fitting TRBJ2-7 better, the J assignment may be wrong. This CDR3 is built from 17 residues. CDR1 MDHEN and CDR2 SYDVKM come from the germline V gene. The CDR3 protein is CASRIILGKGPYNEQYF. CDR3 nucleotide sequence: TGTGCCAGCAGGATAATACTAGGAAAGGGGCCCTACAATGAGCAGTACTTC.

This clonotype showed up just a few times. CDR3 nucleotide sequence: TGCAGTGCCGAGGCAAGAGCAGATACGCAGTATTTT. This codes for CSAEARADTQYF. The chain links TRBV20-1 to TRBJ2-3; D is unresolved. The germline V and J ends were trimmed by 6 bases and 4 bases, with 11 bases remaining between them. Germline CDR1 and CDR2: DFQATT and SNEGSKA (reference sequence). The CDR3 is 12 amino acids.

The chain uses TRBV7-6 and TRBJ2-7; 9 nucleotides match TRBD2. This CDR3 has 15 amino acids. Germline V gene sequence: CDR1 SGHVS, CDR2 FNYEAQ. V trimming: 2 bases; J trimming: 3 bases; junction bases outside the gene matches: 5. In nucleotides, the CDR3 is TGTGCCAGCAGCTTATTTTCTAGCGGGGACTACGAGCAGTACTTC. Its translation: CASSLFSSGDYEQYF.

The V gene is TRBV5-1, the J gene TRBJ2-2; 8 bases are shared with TRBD1. V dropped 4 bases and J dropped 3; count of bases not matched to a gene: 8. The CDR3 spans 16 residues. CDR1 SGHRS and CDR2 YFSETQ come from the germline V gene. In DNA, the CDR3 is TGCGCCAGCAGCAAGTACGGGACAGGAGACACCGGGGAGCTGTTTTTT. Encoded protein: CASSKYGTGDTGELFF.

The chain joins TRBV7-9 to TRBJ2-4, with D unresolved. V was clipped by 6 bases and J by 1 base, with 10 bases between them. The germline V gene has CDR1 SEHNR and CDR2 FQNEAQ (reference sequence). The CDR3 runs 14 residues. CDR3 in DNA: TGTGCCAGCAGTACAGACGGGGCCAAAAACATTCAGTACTTC. Translating it yields CASSTDGAKNIQYF.

V and J are TRBV27 and TRBJ1-6, with 10 bases identical to TRBD1. Germline loops: CDR1 MNHEY, CDR2 SMNVEV (reference sequence). This CDR3 is built from 16 residues. The V and J ends lost 5 bases and 3 bases, in that order; junction bases with no gene match: 4. The CDR3 region is CASSPGQGGYNSPLHF. The CDR3 coding sequence is TGTGCCAGCAGTCCCGGACAGGGGGGCTATAATTCACCCCTCCACTTT.

This chain connects TRBV7-9 to TRBJ2-3, with D uncertain. V was clipped by 1 base and J by 0 bases, with 11 bases between them. The CDR3 runs 16 residues. The germline V gene encodes CDR1 SEHNR and CDR2 FQNEAQ (reference sequence). The DNA of the CDR3 is TGTGCCAGCAGCTTAGGGGATTTCCCTAGCACAGATACGCAGTATTTT. Translation: CASSLGDFPSTDTQYF.

This clonotype was recorded once. This chain connects TRBV18 to TRBJ2-5; TRBD1 agrees at 8 bases. Germline-derived CDR1 and CDR2 are KGHSH and LQKENI. This CDR3 is 16 amino acids long. After removal of 6 bases from V and 1 base from J, the junction contained 10 bases not matched to a gene. The CDR3 protein is CASSLLSGQGQETQYF. The CDR3 DNA reads as TGTGCCAGCTCGCTTCTTTCCGGACAGGGCCAAGAGACCCAGTACTTC.

The J gene is TRBJ2-7, the V gene TRBV5-1, with TRBD2 matching 12 bases. V lost 1 base, J lost 2 bases, and 1 base stayed unmatched. CDR1 and CDR2 from the germline V gene are SGHRS and YFSETQ. The CDR3 length is 15 residues. CDR3 sequence: CASSLWTSGTYEQYF. The CDR3 coding sequence is TGCGCCAGCAGCTTGTGGACTAGCGGGACCTACGAGCAGTACTTC. The full variable domain, rest sourced from reference TRBV5-1 and TRBJ2-7, is KAGVTQTPRYLIKTRGQQVTLSCSPISGHRSVSWYQQTPGQGLQFLFEYFSETQRNKGNFPGRFSGRQFSNSRSEMNVSTLELGDSALYLCASSLWTSGTYEQYFGPGTRLTVT.

V usage is TRBV6-1 and J usage is TRBJ2-3; no clear D. There are 11 residues in the CDR3. V was trimmed by 4 bases and J by 8 bases, leaving 7 bases between them. Germline-derived CDR1 and CDR2 are MNHNS and SASEGT. The CDR3 sequence is CASSVPGTQYF. CDR3 DNA: TGTGCCAGCAGTGTTCCGGGTACGCAGTATTTT.

This clonotype appeared many times. Written as DNA, the CDR3 is TGTGCCAGCAGCAGAATAGGGACAGGTTTTAAAAACATTCAGTACTTC. It yields the protein CASSRIGTGFKNIQYF. The chain links TRBV6-5 to TRBJ2-4; 8 bases fit TRBD1. The CDR3 totals 16 residues. After removal of 6 bases from V and 4 bases from J, the junction contained 11 bases not matched to a gene. Germline loops: CDR1 MNHEY, CDR2 SVGAGI.

Comments on this clonotype: The junction and the germline gene differ at one end; a read error may be behind it. This chain connects TRBV12-3 or TRBV12-4 to TRBJ2-3, with D tentatively TRBD1 (6 bases). The CDR3 totals 16 residues. The CDR3 region has the DNA TGTGCCAGCCCCCCAGGGGAGAGGGGTTTCACAGATGCGCAGTATTTT. Amino acids: CASPPGERGFTDAQYF.

The rearrangement links TRBV4-3 to TRBJ1-5, with D possibly TRBD1 on 5 matching bases. CDR1 is LGHNA, CDR2 YSLEER, per germline. This CDR3 region has 14 residues. V dropped 1 base and J dropped 8 bases, with 12 bases sitting between them. CDR3 nucleotide sequence: TGCGCCAGCAGCCAAGGTCAGGGAATGGAGCCCCAGCATTTT. Protein: CASSQGQGMEPQHF.

This clonotype was picked up a small number of times. CDR3 in DNA: TGTGCCAGCAGTTTGGACAGGGTGGACTACGAGCAGTACTTC. This encodes CASSLDRVDYEQYF. The J gene is TRBJ2-7, the V gene TRBV7-2; 8 bases are a match to TRBD1. V lost 6 bases to trimming and J lost 3 bases; unmatched junction nucleotides: 7. Germline values: CDR1 SGHTA, CDR2 FQGNSA. The CDR3 is 14 residues long.

The chain combines TRBV12-3 or TRBV12-4 with TRBJ1-2; no clear D gene. V lost 5 bases and J 4 bases, leaving 11 bases between the germline ends. There are 13 residues in the CDR3. The CDR3 DNA follows: TGTGCCAGCAGTCAGACTGAAGTCTATGGCTACACCTTC. As protein: CASSQTEVYGYTF.

This clonotype was picked up a small number of times. The chain is built from TRBV11-2 and TRBJ1-2; no clear D. This CDR3 has 11 residues. V was cut by 1 base and J by 8 bases, with 5 bases left in between. CDR1 is SGHAT and CDR2 is FQNNGV in the germline V gene. In DNA, the CDR3 is TGTGCCAGCAGCTTAGTGTGGGGCTACACCTTC. Its translation: CASSLVWGYTF.

This chain uses TRBV4-1 with TRBJ2-7; 8 bases match TRBD1. This CDR3 region has 15 residues. J lost 6 bases, V lost 1 base, and 8 bases had no gene match. Germline-derived CDR1 and CDR2 are MGHRA and YSYEKL. The CDR3 here is CASSQVWQGASEQYF. The CDR3 DNA sequence: TGCGCCAGCAGCCAAGTTTGGCAGGGGGCAAGCGAGCAGTACTTC.

This clonotype was observed once. V gene TRBV6-1 combines with J gene TRBJ2-1; 9 positions match TRBD1. V lost 3 bases to trimming and J lost 2 bases; unmatched junction nucleotides: 2. Germline values: CDR1 MNHNS, CDR2 SASEGT. This CDR3 has 15 amino acids. DNA for the CDR3: TGTGCCAGCAGTGAGAGGACAGGGGCCTACAATGAGCAGTTCTTC. Translated: CASSERTGAYNEQFF.

The rearrangement joins TRBV4-1 to TRBJ2-1, with 8 bases matching TRBD2. Germline V CDR1 and CDR2: MGHRA, YSYEKL. V shed 8 bases, J shed 2 bases, and the junction held 11 bases outside the gene matches. The CDR3 has 16 amino acids. In DNA form, the CDR3 reads TGCGCCAGCGGCCCACCGACTAGCGTAACCTACAATGAGCAGTTCTTC. The encoded protein is CASGPPTSVTYNEQFF.

The chain combines TRBV28 with TRBJ2-1; TRBD2 aligns across 10 bases. After removal of 8 bases from V and 9 bases from J, the junction contained 10 bases not matched to a gene. Germline values: CDR1 MDHEN, CDR2 SYDVKM. This CDR3 has 14 amino acids. The CDR3 bases are TGTGCCAGCGGCACACCGGGACTAGCGCTTGAGCAGTTCTTC. The encoded protein is CASGTPGLALEQFF.

This clonotype was detected a few times. The genes are TRBV4-1 and TRBJ1-1, with 9 positions matching TRBD1. The V gene's germline CDR1 is MGHRA and CDR2 YSYEKL. Trimming removed 7 bases from V and 6 bases from J; junction bases left unmatched: 12. CDR3 length equals 15 residues. The CDR3 nucleotides read TGCGCCAGCACTCTGGGACAGGGAGAAGGGGCTGAAGCTTTCTTT. Protein sequence: CASTLGQGEGAEAFF.

The V and J genes are TRBV12-3 or TRBV12-4 and TRBJ1-4; 7 bases agree with TRBD1. V lost 6 bases and J lost 3; bases outside the gene matches: 4. The CDR3 runs to 14 residues. The CDR3 DNA follows: TGTGCCAGCAGCCTAACAGGGGCTAATGAAAAACTGTTTTTT. Translating it yields CASSLTGANEKLFF.

The chain combines TRBV25-1 with TRBJ2-1, with D unresolved. Deletions cut 6 bases from V and 8 bases from J, with 8 bases between. Germline CDR1 is MGHDK and CDR2 is SYGVNS. There are 11 residues in the CDR3. In DNA, the CDR3 is TGTGCCAGCAGCAAAAAATATGAGCAGTTCTTC. It yields the protein CASSKKYEQFF.

Comments on this clonotype: Just one base apart from a much larger clone, this may be a read error. The chain recombines TRBV29-1 with TRBJ2-5; 7 bases agree with TRBD2. Germline CDR1 and CDR2: SQVTM and ANQGSEA. The CDR3 sequence is 12 residues long. DNA of the CDR3: TGCAGTGCTACCGGGACTACCAATGAGCAGTACTTC. This gives the protein CSATGTTNEQYF.